The 24 T cell receptor beta chains below all came from one sample that was sequenced in a study of blood T cell repertoires in COVID-19. Produced via immunoSEQ multiplex PCR; TCRdb's table is partial and in-frame only. The data contain around 98,000 clones, 70% to 80% of them singletons. Sequencing used peripheral blood. The receptors were sampled from a man between 65 and 85 years old with acute or convalescent COVID-19.

The J gene is TRBJ2-7, the V gene TRBV2; 9 bases agree with TRBD1. The CDR3 is made up of 15 amino acids. Germline CDR1 is SNHLY and CDR2 is FYNNEI. The V gene end was trimmed by 11 bases and the J gene end by 1 base; junction bases not matched to a gene: 12. The CDR3 DNA reads TGTGCCGCGGGTGGGACAGGGTGGTTTTCCTACGAGCAGTACTTC. It specifies CAAGGTGWFSYEQYF.

There are a few counts of this clone. The gene calls are TRBV5-1 and TRBJ1-4, with D tentatively TRBD1 (6 bases). The ends were cut back, 0 bases at V and 7 bases at J, with 10 bases in the middle. Germline V gene sequence: CDR1 SGHRS, CDR2 YFSETQ. The CDR3 length is 14 residues. The CDR3 DNA reads TGCGCCAGCAGCTTGGGGGGGCGGAGTGAAAAACTGTTTTTT. The encoded protein is CASSLGGRSEKLFF.

The CDR3 loop is CASSPDREEGYTF. The DNA of the CDR3 is TGTGCCAGCAGCCCCGACAGGGAGGAGGGCTACACCTTC. The V gene is TRBV7-3, the J gene TRBJ1-2; TRBD1 matches at 7 bases. CDR3 length equals 13 residues. Looked up from germline, CDR1 is SGHTA and CDR2 is FQGTGA. The ends lost 5 bases at V and 8 bases at J; junction bases unmatched: 8. Based on the CDR3 plus reference TRBV7-3 and TRBJ1-2, the full variable domain is GAGVSQTPSNKVTEKGKYVELRCDPISGHTALYWYRQSLGQGPEFLIYFQGTGAADDSGLPNDRFFAVRPEGSVSTLKIQRTERGDSAVYLCASSPDREEGYTFGSGTRLTVV.

The chain recombines TRBV6-1 with TRBJ2-1; 10 bases are shared with TRBD2. Looked up from germline, CDR1 is MNHNS and CDR2 is SASEGT. The V gene end was trimmed by 4 bases and the J gene end by 4 bases; junction bases not matched to a gene: 7. CDR3 size: 16 residues. The chain's CDR3 is CASSAPLAGAYNEQFF. In DNA, the CDR3 is TGTGCCAGCAGTGCCCCCCTAGCGGGAGCGTACAATGAGCAGTTCTTC.

The chain is built from TRBV11-3 and TRBJ2-1; TRBD1 agrees at 9 bases. The germline CDR1 and CDR2 sequences are SGHNT and YENEEA. The CDR3 runs 16 residues. V gave up 4 bases and J gave up 7 bases; unmatched junction bases: 11. The CDR3 is CASSSRGGQGRNEQFF. As DNA, the CDR3 is TGTGCCAGCAGCTCCCGTGGGGGACAGGGTCGGAATGAGCAGTTCTTC.

This clone was counted ten times or more. CDR3 DNA sequence: TGTGCCAGCTTTCCGTCTGACCGACTACACAATGAGCAGTTCTTC. Its protein is CASFPSDRLHNEQFF. The V gene is TRBV27, the J gene TRBJ2-1, with a tentative D call TRBD2 (5 bases). The CDR3 runs to 15 residues. The V end was cut by 8 bases, the J end by 5 bases, with 19 bases between. Germline lookup yields CDR1 MNHEY and CDR2 SMNVEV (reference sequence).

In its sample, this clone was seen once. The rearrangement links TRBV5-1 to TRBJ2-7, with D maybe TRBD1 (5 bases). The CDR3 runs to 13 residues. V dropped 0 bases and J dropped 6 bases, with 10 bases sitting between them. Germline V gives CDR1 SGHRS, CDR2 YFSETQ. The CDR3 bases are TGCGCCAGCAGCTTGGGGGGCGCGTCCGAGCAGTACTTC. Protein sequence: CASSLGGASEQYF.

The V call is TRBV5-4, the J call TRBJ1-2; D is unresolved. Per the germline V gene, CDR1 is SGHNT and CDR2 is YYREEE (reference sequence). CDR3 length equals 13 residues. The germline V and J ends were trimmed by 4 bases and 0 bases, with 7 bases remaining between them. DNA of the CDR3: TGTGCCAGCAGCAACAATTCTAACTATGGCTACACCTTC. This gives the protein CASSNNSNYGYTF. The full variable domain, its missing parts supplied by reference TRBV5-4 and TRBJ1-2, is ETGVTQSPTHLIKTRGQQVTLRCSSQSGHNTVSWYQQALGQGPQFIFQYYREEENGRGNFPPRFSGLQFPNYSSELNVNALELDDSALYLCASSNNSNYGYTFGSGTRLTVV.

The CDR3: CASSTDRMNTEAFF. In DNA, the CDR3 is TGCGCCAGCAGCACCGACAGGATGAACACTGAAGCTTTCTTT. V usage is TRBV5-1 and J usage is TRBJ1-1; D might be TRBD1 (6 bases). The V end lost 4 bases, the J end lost 0 bases, and 10 bases lay between the germline ends. The CDR3 totals 14 residues. Germline V gives CDR1 SGHRS, CDR2 YFSETQ.

This clone was seen just once. J is TRBJ1-4 and V is TRBV7-2; D unresolved. Germline V gene lookup returns CDR1 SGHTA and CDR2 FQGNSA. V was trimmed by 2 bases and J by 2 bases, leaving 9 bases between them. The CDR3 totals 15 residues. The DNA for the CDR3 is TGTGCCAGCAGCTTACTTGGAGGGACTAATGAAAAACTGTTTTTT. This gives the protein CASSLLGGTNEKLFF. Using reference TRBV7-2 and TRBJ1-4 for the parts outside the CDR3, the full variable domain is GAGVSQSPSNKVTEKGKDVELRCDPISGHTALYWYRQSLGQGLEFLIYFQGNSAPDKSGLPSDRFSAERTGGSVSTLTIQRTQQEDSAVYLCASSLLGGTNEKLFFGSGTQLSVL.

The chain joins TRBV9 to TRBJ1-3; weak D call: TRBD1 (6 bases). This CDR3 is 13 amino acids long. The V end lost 4 bases, the J end lost 4 bases, and 9 bases lay between the germline ends. Looked up from germline, CDR1 is SGDLS and CDR2 is YYNGEE. In nucleotides, the CDR3 is TGTGCCAGCAGCCCCAGGGGCGGAAACACCATATATTTT. Residues: CASSPRGGNTIYF.

The V gene is TRBV24-1, the J gene TRBJ2-1, with 7 bases matching TRBD1. In germline, CDR1 is KGHDR, CDR2 SFDVKD. V trimming: 4 bases; J trimming: 14 bases; junction bases outside the gene matches: 13. The CDR3 runs 14 residues. CDR3 protein: CATSDSGQVRVKFF. The CDR3 region has the DNA TGTGCCACCAGTGACTCCGGACAGGTTCGGGTCAAGTTCTTC.

This chain connects TRBV29-1 to TRBJ1-2; 7 bases fit TRBD1. Germline CDR1 is SQVTM and CDR2 is ANQGSEA. The CDR3 is 13 amino acids. V trimming: 6 bases; J trimming: 2 bases; junction bases outside the gene matches: 6. The CDR3 nucleotides are TGCAGCGTGAAGGACAGGAGCAACTATGGCTACACCTTC. Protein product: CSVKDRSNYGYTF.

The rearrangement links TRBV27 to TRBJ2-7; TRBD2 aligns across 8 bases. The CDR3 has 14 residues. Germline V lookup: CDR1 MNHEY, CDR2 SMNVEV (reference sequence). V trimming: 8 bases; J trimming: 2 bases; junction bases outside the gene matches: 8. CDR3 in amino acids: CASSPQAGAYEQYF. CDR3 bases: TGTGCCAGCTCCCCCCAAGCGGGAGCCTACGAGCAGTACTTC.

This clone has a handful of counts. The chain carries TRBV5-1 and TRBJ1-5, with 10 bases aligning to TRBD1. After removal of 4 bases from V and 5 bases from J, the junction contained 3 bases not matched to a gene. CDR1 is SGHRS, CDR2 YFSETQ, per germline. CDR3 length: 14 residues. For the CDR3, the DNA is TGCGCCAGCAGCCCTGGGACAGGGGATCAGCCCCAGCATTTT. It specifies CASSPGTGDQPQHF.

This clone was detected once. V and J are TRBV15 and TRBJ2-1; TRBD2 matches at 14 bases. Trimming cost V 1 base and J 9 bases; bases outside gene matches: 5. The CDR3 has 16 residues. Germline CDR1 LNHNV, CDR2 YYDKDF (reference sequence). The CDR3 region is CATSRGLAGGPIEQFF. CDR3 coding DNA: TGTGCCACCAGCAGAGGACTAGCGGGAGGGCCCATTGAGCAGTTCTTC.

The chain carries TRBV4-3 and TRBJ1-5; 9 bases agree with TRBD1. With 4 bases clipped from V and 4 bases from J, the junction kept 2 bases outside the gene matches. CDR1 LGHNA and CDR2 YSLEER come from the germline V gene. The CDR3 has 14 amino acids. The CDR3 DNA reads as TGCGCCAGCAGCCGCGGGACAGGGAATCAGCCCCAGCATTTT. Amino acid sequence: CASSRGTGNQPQHF.

The gene calls are TRBV11-3 and TRBJ2-1, with TRBD2 matching over 15 bases. This CDR3 spans 17 amino acids. Germline values: CDR1 SGHNT, CDR2 YENEEA. The J segment lost 4 bases and the V segment lost 2 bases, leaving 3 bases of the junction unmatched. Here the CDR3 DNA reads TGTGCCAGCAGCTTATCAGGGACTAGCGGGGGGTACAATGAGCAGTTCTTC. Its protein product is CASSLSGTSGGYNEQFF.

This chain connects TRBV5-1 to TRBJ2-1, with 11 bases identical to TRBD2. Germline loops: CDR1 SGHRS, CDR2 YFSETQ. This CDR3 is built from 15 residues. Trimming cost V 4 bases and J 3 bases; bases outside gene matches: 3. The CDR3 region has the DNA TGCGCCAGCAGCGGAACTAGCGGGAGCTACAATGAGCAGTTCTTC. Its translation is CASSGTSGSYNEQFF. Supplemented by reference TRBV5-1 and TRBJ2-1, the full variable domain reads KAGVTQTPRYLIKTRGQQVTLSCSPISGHRSVSWYQQTPGQGLQFLFEYFSETQRNKGNFPGRFSGRQFSNSRSEMNVSTLELGDSALYLCASSGTSGSYNEQFFGPGTRLTVL.

V gene TRBV7-9 combines with J gene TRBJ2-7; D may be TRBD1 (6 bases). V was clipped by 2 bases and J by 3 bases, with 20 bases between them. The CDR3 extends over 17 amino acids. Germline CDR1 reads SEHNR; CDR2 reads FQNEAQ (reference sequence). The CDR3 DNA follows: TGTGCCAGCAGCTTAAAAGGGGGAGATACGTCGGGCTACGAGCAGTACTTC. It codes for CASSLKGGDTSGYEQYF.

The chain joins TRBV19 to TRBJ1-2, with 7 bases lining up with TRBD1. CDR3 length equals 13 residues. Germline V gives CDR1 LNHDA, CDR2 SQIVND (reference sequence). Trimming removed 3 bases from V and 8 bases from J; junction bases left unmatched: 6. The CDR3 loop reads CASSIGDRSGYTF. For the CDR3, the DNA is TGTGCCAGTAGTATTGGGGACAGAAGCGGCTACACCTTC. The whole variable domain, filled in from reference TRBV19 and TRBJ1-2, reads DGGITQSPKYLFRKEGQNVTLSCEQNLNHDAMYWYRQDPGQGLRLIYYSQIVNDFQKGDIAEGYSVSREKKESFPLTVTSAQKNPTAFYLCASSIGDRSGYTFGSGTRLTVV.

The CDR3 DNA is TGTGCCAGCAGCCGATACGGGACAGCTGGAAACACCATATATTTT. It specifies CASSRYGTAGNTIYF. V gene TRBV6-5 combines with J gene TRBJ1-3, with TRBD1 identical over 7 bases. The CDR3 sequence is 15 residues long. V dropped 6 bases and J dropped 2; count of bases not matched to a gene: 7. CDR1 is MNHEY, CDR2 SVGAGI, per germline.

This sequence joins TRBV5-6 and TRBJ1-3; D not resolved. V dropped 2 bases and J dropped 2 bases, with 8 bases sitting between them. Germline CDR1 SGHDT, CDR2 YYEEEE. CDR3 size: 14 residues. CDR3 sequence reads: CASSFRIAGNTIYF. The CDR3 nucleotides read TGTGCCAGCAGCTTCAGGATTGCTGGAAACACCATATATTTT.

This sequence joins TRBV2 and TRBJ2-3; weak D call: TRBD2 (5 bases). Trimming removed 8 bases from V and 4 bases from J, with 16 bases in between. The germline gives CDR1 SNHLY, CDR2 FYNNEI. The CDR3 is 14 residues long. The CDR3: CASAREASADTQYF. The CDR3, as DNA: TGTGCCAGCGCCCGGGAAGCGAGCGCAGATACGCAGTATTTT.